This T cell receptor (beta chain) is from a study of cytomegalovirus exposure and HLA in healthy donors. The overall study: Genetic ancestry analysis placed approximately 78% of the roughly 400 donors that were genotyped in the Caucasian-associated cluster. Study-wide findings and caveats: TRBV6-2, TRBV6-3 and some other V segments were unresolvable in 87-base-pair reads. The productive fraction for most TCR beta V segments was about 87% or about 30% in an earlier analysis. Looking again later, the authors saw that most CMV-associated TCR beta chains seemed HLA-restricted.

As to this clone: Its matching antigen is unknown.

The PCR had 60 Vbeta and 13 Jbeta primers. The table came from immunoSEQ multiplex PCR; TCRdb's copy has only in-frame clones and leaves some out. The table has 150,000 to 200,000 clones, about 80% seen once. Germline CDR1 and CDR2: SGDLS and YYNGEE. V lost 2 bases, J lost 2 bases, and 13 bases lay in between. The CDR3 is 15 residues long. The source of this sequence is a man in his fifties in good health and CMV-seropositive. The V gene is TRBV9, the J gene TRBJ2-5; TRBD2 might be the D (6 bases). The sample was PBMCs. The CDR3 DNA reads as TGTGCCAGCAGCGTTTCCGGGACTCATCAAGAGACCCAGTACTTC. This codes for CASSVSGTHQETQYF.